One T cell receptor beta chain is described in this entry. The sample holds a few counts of this clonotype. What antigen it recognizes has not been identified. No base-level quality is on record; no much larger clone is a single base apart. The data were obtained in a study of T cell repertoires in cytomegalovirus infection (dated by TCRdb to 2018 to 2020). About the full investigation: Donor HLA type was relevant to the analysis, as public TCR beta signatures indicated carriage of CMV infection together with the matching HLA type. Overall results and qualifications from the work: In the ex vivo response, HLA-C-restricted CMV-specific TCR beta clonotypes were dominant, and in two of eight donors the single most frequent clonotype came from this HLA-C-restricted group. In both this cohort and an independent roughly 350-donor cohort, the cumulative frequency of public TCR beta family members distinguished carriers of CMV infection plus the relevant HLA type.

The run used an Illumina HiSeq 1500. TCRdb reprocessed the public reads (quality trimming at Q25 with fastp, clone calling with MiXCR) and kept in-frame beta chains. Under each unique CDR3 protein, matching rows form one entry showing the most common genes and DNA. The table for this sample lists 150,000 to 200,000 distinct CDR3 sequences; about 15% of them were counted only once. Jointly, the top ten make up 25% to 30% of the sample. Taken from the germline V gene, the CDR1 and CDR2 loops are SQVTM and ANQGSEA. The germline ends are 13 bases apart after V is trimmed by 6 bases and J by 8 bases. From the cysteine through the phenylalanine, the CDR3 covers 11 amino acids. The retained sequence is limited to the CDR3, 33 bases, with the frame set at the first base.

The chain joins TRBV29-1 to TRBJ1-2, with the D gene not clear enough to name. The sequence was collected from a human donor in good health (CMV status not recorded). Some clones in this sample may be carry-over from other donors' samples. The sequencing sample was made of PBMCs. The CDR3 region has the sequence CSVWTVGGYTF. The sequence in DNA is TGCAGCGTGTGGACGGTTGGGGGCTACACCTTC.